These 27 T cell receptor beta chains came from one sample sequenced in a study of T cells after yellow fever vaccination. TCRdb processed the 5' RACE reads anew with MiXCR; each CDR3 protein has one entry. Altogether a few hundred thousand distinct CDR3 sequences are present, over 10% being singletons, with the ten largest covering about 0.51%. This sample comprised CD4+ T cells sorted from PBMCs, obtained 45 days after the yellow fever booster vaccination. The receptor source for this set is a young man who received the YFV17D yellow fever vaccine.

The chain's CDR3 is CASRGRVGSETQYF. The CDR3 DNA is TGTGCCAGCAGGGGCAGGGTGGGTTCTGAGACCCAGTACTTC. V gene TRBV28 combines with J gene TRBJ2-5; possibly TRBD1 for D (5 bases). The length of the CDR3 is 14 residues. Germline-derived CDR1 and CDR2 are MDHEN and SYDVKM. The ends were cut back, 6 bases at V and 5 bases at J, with 16 bases in the middle.

The V call is TRBV20-1, the J call TRBJ1-2; no clear D. CDR3 size: 13 residues. Deletions cut 1 base from V and 6 bases from J, with 12 bases between. The germline V gene has CDR1 DFQATT and CDR2 SNEGSKA (reference sequence). As DNA, the CDR3 is TGCAGTGCTAGAGCAGGACTTGATGATGGCTACACCTTC. Translation gives CSARAGLDDGYTF.

This clonotype was seen just once. The genes are TRBV5-1 and TRBJ2-2, with D possibly matching TRBD1 (6 bases). Germline values: CDR1 SGHRS, CDR2 YFSETQ. The length of the CDR3 is 14 residues. Trimming removed 0 bases from V and 6 bases from J, with 9 bases in between. This chain's CDR3 is CASSLGTASGELFF. In DNA form, the CDR3 reads TGCGCCAGCAGCTTGGGGACAGCTTCCGGGGAGCTGTTTTTT.

This clonotype was seen more than once but under ten times. The genes are TRBV12-3 or TRBV12-4 and TRBJ2-5; 8 bases are shared with TRBD1. The CDR3 sequence is 14 residues long. The V and J ends lost 5 bases and 5 bases, in that order; junction bases with no gene match: 7. The CDR3 loop is CASSLGQGWETQYF. CDR3 coding DNA: TGTGCCAGCAGTCTCGGACAGGGTTGGGAGACCCAGTACTTC.

The CDR3 spells CASSQGPGTSGSLDTQYF. DNA for the CDR3: TGCGCCAGCAGCCAAGGTCCCGGGACTAGCGGGAGTCTAGATACGCAGTATTTT. This sequence joins TRBV4-3 and TRBJ2-3; 14 bases align to TRBD2. There are 18 residues in the CDR3. Germline assignment: CDR1 LGHNA and CDR2 YSLEER. V lost 1 base and J lost 5; bases outside the gene matches: 8.

The gene calls are TRBV20-1 and TRBJ2-5; 8 positions match TRBD2. The CDR3 covers 16 residues. In germline, CDR1 is DFQATT, CDR2 SNEGSKA (reference sequence). J lost 2 bases, V lost 1 base, and 9 bases had no gene match. The CDR3 nucleotides are TGCAGTGCTAGAGCCACCCGACTAGCGAGGCAAGAGACCCAGTACTTC. Its protein is CSARATRLARQETQYF.

This clonotype was seen more than once but under ten times. The chain employs TRBV20-1 and TRBJ2-5; the match to TRBD1 covers 9 bases. Germline CDR1 is DFQATT and CDR2 is SNEGSKA (reference sequence). The CDR3 totals 12 residues. Losses at the gene ends were 7 bases for V and 3 bases for J; bases not matched to a gene: 3. The CDR3 sequence: CSGTGVKETQYF. The CDR3 nucleotides are TGCAGTGGGACAGGGGTGAAAGAGACCCAGTACTTC.

This chain joins TRBV18 and TRBJ2-7, with TRBD1 matching 10 bases. The V segment lost 3 bases and the J segment 6 bases; nucleotides outside the gene matches: 11. This CDR3 has 16 residues. The germline CDR1 and CDR2 sequences are KGHSH and LQKENI. The CDR3 sequence is CASSPGLDRGLSEQYF. The CDR3 DNA reads as TGTGCCAGCTCACCCGGACTTGACAGGGGGCTGAGCGAGCAGTACTTC. The full variable domain, with the rest looked up from reference TRBV18 and TRBJ2-7, is NAGVMQNPRHLVRRRGQEARLRCSPMKGHSHVYWYRQLPEEGLKFMVYLQKENIIDESGMPKERFSAEFPKEGPSILRIQQVVRGDSAAYFCASSPGLDRGLSEQYFGPGTRLTVT.

This clonotype was counted a few times. This chain uses TRBV7-6 with TRBJ2-7; TRBD2 agrees at 9 bases. J lost 2 bases, V lost 2 bases, and 10 bases had no gene match. Per germline, CDR1 SGHVS and CDR2 FNYEAQ. This CDR3 is 17 amino acids long. CDR3 protein: CASSLSSGGAPTYEQYF. For the CDR3, the DNA is TGTGCCAGCAGCTTAAGTAGCGGGGGTGCACCCACCTACGAGCAGTACTTC.

Only a few counts were recorded for this clonotype. The rearrangement uses TRBV12-1 and TRBJ2-7. TRBV12-1 is an annotated pseudogene. The CDR3 has 14 amino acids. In DNA, the CDR3 is TGTGCCAGCAGCTTATCGGAGGACTCCTACGAGCAGTACTTC. This sequence encodes CASSLSEDSYEQYF.

There are a few counts of this clonotype. The chain employs TRBV7-2 and TRBJ2-1; D not resolved. The CDR3 has 12 residues. The V gene's germline CDR1 is SGHTA and CDR2 FQGNSA. V shed 2 bases and J shed 9 bases, with 8 bases lying between them. CDR3 in amino acids: CASSLWQVEQFF. CDR3 nucleotides: TGTGCCAGCAGCTTATGGCAGGTTGAGCAGTTCTTC.

This clonotype was seen ten or more times. The rearrangement links TRBV20-1 to TRBJ2-4; TRBD2 matches at 13 bases. CDR3 size: 14 residues. Germline CDR1 reads DFQATT; CDR2 reads SNEGSKA (reference sequence). The junction had 7 bases not matched to a gene; V was cut back by 5 bases and J by 9 bases. The CDR3 DNA follows: TGCAGTGCTTCGAGGACTAGCGGGAGTGTCATTCAGTACTTC. Its translation is CSASRTSGSVIQYF.

The V gene is TRBV10-2, the J gene TRBJ2-3, with TRBD2 identical over 10 bases. After removal of 4 bases from V and 4 bases from J, the junction contained 11 bases not matched to a gene. Germline V gene lookup returns CDR1 WSHSY and CDR2 SAAADI. This CDR3 spans 17 amino acids. The CDR3 DNA reads TGCGCCAGCAGTGGGTCTAGCGGGAGCGCTATCCCAGATACGCAGTATTTT. Translation: CASSGSSGSAIPDTQYF.

This clonotype was seen a few times. The chain recombines TRBV20-1 with TRBJ2-3; D is ambiguous. This CDR3 spans 13 amino acids. CDR1 DFQATT and CDR2 SNEGSKA come from the germline V gene (reference sequence). The V end lost 5 bases, the J end lost 3 bases, and 12 bases lay between the germline ends. DNA of the CDR3: TGCAGTGCTTTCCGTAAGGAAACAGATACGCAGTATTTT. It specifies CSAFRKETDTQYF.

The chain carries TRBV7-8 and TRBJ2-7; D is undetermined. V shed 5 bases and J shed 3 bases, with 17 bases lying between them. Germline V gene sequence: CDR1 SGHVS, CDR2 FQNEAQ. This CDR3 spans 15 amino acids. CDR3 residues: CASSTPALLGYEQYF. CDR3 nucleotide sequence: TGTGCCAGCAGCACACCGGCACTTTTGGGCTACGAGCAGTACTTC.

This clonotype has only a few counts. The rearrangement links TRBV18 to TRBJ2-7, with 8 bases that match TRBD1. CDR3 size: 14 residues. The V gene's germline CDR1 is KGHSH and CDR2 LQKENI. Germline trimming cut 3 bases from V and 5 bases from J; bases unmatched to any gene: 6. The CDR3 here is CASSPRTGRHEQYF. In DNA form, the CDR3 reads TGTGCCAGCTCACCTCGGACAGGGCGGCACGAGCAGTACTTC.

The chain uses TRBV20-1 and TRBJ1-1, with 7 bases that match TRBD1. Per germline, CDR1 DFQATT and CDR2 SNEGSKA (reference sequence). The CDR3 runs 12 residues. Trimming at V came to 3 bases and at J to 4 bases, leaving 2 bases not matched to a gene. Here the CDR3 DNA reads TGCAGTGCTAGCAGGGGGGGCACTGAAGCTTTCTTT. Encoded protein: CSASRGGTEAFF.

The V and J genes are TRBV20-1 and TRBJ1-1; D is uncertain. The length of the CDR3 is 12 residues. Trimming left V 5 bases short and J 6 bases short, with 13 bases between. Per germline, CDR1 DFQATT and CDR2 SNEGSKA (reference sequence). CDR3 loop: CSAPDLGAEAFF. CDR3 bases: TGCAGTGCTCCGGACCTGGGCGCTGAAGCTTTCTTT.

The chain employs TRBV4-3 and TRBJ2-2, with D unclear. V lost 0 bases and J lost 13, with 18 bases in between. The length of the CDR3 is 15 residues. Germline loops: CDR1 LGHNA, CDR2 YSLEER. The CDR3 DNA is TGCGCCAGCAGCCAAGAAGGGTCAGCCGCCGGTCGGCTGTTTTTT. Translated: CASSQEGSAAGRLFF.

In this sample, this clonotype turned up a few times. The chain recombines TRBV4-3 with TRBJ2-1, with TRBD1 matching 9 bases. The CDR3 totals 15 residues. CDR1 is LGHNA and CDR2 is YSLEER in the germline V gene. The V segment lost 4 bases and the J segment 4 bases; nucleotides outside the gene matches: 5. The CDR3 spells CASSLTGGWYNEQFF. The CDR3 nucleotides read TGCGCCAGCAGCCTAACAGGGGGCTGGTACAATGAGCAGTTCTTC.

This clonotype was observed a few times. J is TRBJ2-7 and V is TRBV10-3; D is tentatively TRBD1 or TRBD2 (5 bases each). Germline V gene data show CDR1 as ENHRY and CDR2 as SYGVKD. V lost 10 bases and J 5 bases, leaving 12 bases between the germline ends. This CDR3 comprises 11 residues. CDR3 DNA sequence: TGTGCCACAACCGGGACCGACGAGCAGTACTTC. Residues: CATTGTDEQYF.

The rearrangement links TRBV4-3 to TRBJ1-1, with D possibly matching TRBD1 (6 bases). Germline CDR1 is LGHNA and CDR2 is YSLEER. The CDR3 is 14 residues long. Trimming pared 2 bases from V and 3 bases from J, leaving 10 bases between. The CDR3 is CASSQQGLDTEAFF. The CDR3 DNA is TGCGCCAGCAGCCAACAGGGGTTAGACACTGAAGCTTTCTTT.

The chain has TRBV14 and TRBJ2-7; possibly TRBD2 for D (6 bases). The CDR3 sequence is 15 residues long. Germline V gene sequence: CDR1 SGHDN, CDR2 FVKESK. Trimming shortened V by 0 bases and J by 6 bases, and 15 bases separated the two germline ends. The CDR3 reads CASSQELAGGTEQYF. In nucleotides, the CDR3 is TGTGCCAGCAGCCAAGAACTAGCTGGAGGGACCGAGCAGTACTTC.

This clonotype was counted only a few times. The V call is TRBV4-2, the J call TRBJ2-2; weak D call: TRBD2 (5 bases). V was pared by 1 base and J by 2 bases, with 11 bases between. Germline V gives CDR1 LGHNA, CDR2 YNFKEQ. The CDR3 extends over 16 amino acids. The CDR3, as DNA: TGTGCCAGCAGCCAAGGCGGGCGGAGTAACACCGGGGAGCTGTTTTTT. Amino acids: CASSQGGRSNTGELFF.

CDR3 residues: CASMVSRDGVYEQYF. DNA of the CDR3: TGTGCCAGCATGGTATCGAGGGACGGAGTTTACGAGCAGTACTTC. V usage is TRBV6-5 and J usage is TRBJ2-7; D assignment may be TRBD1 or TRBD2 (5 bases each). Germline V CDR1 and CDR2: MNHEY, SVGAGI. The V and J ends lost 7 bases and 4 bases respectively, with 20 bases between them. This CDR3 contains 15 residues.

This clonotype was observed a few times. This sequence joins TRBV5-1 and TRBJ2-6, with 8 bases identical to TRBD1. The CDR3 length is 19 residues. From germline, CDR1 is SGHRS and CDR2 YFSETQ. J gave up 0 bases and V 3 bases, and 11 bases lay outside the gene matches. The CDR3 reads CASSSSRQGQSSGANVLTF. The CDR3 DNA reads as TGCGCCAGCAGCTCCTCACGACAGGGGCAAAGCTCTGGGGCCAACGTCCTGACTTTC.

This clonotype was seen a handful of times. The rearrangement links TRBV29-1 to TRBJ1-1; 7 nucleotides line up with TRBD1. The trim removed 5 bases at V and 4 bases at J, leaving 16 bases unmatched. The CDR3 spans 16 residues. Germline CDR1 SQVTM, CDR2 ANQGSEA. The CDR3 reads CSVLRTGVQLGTEAFF. CDR3 in DNA: TGCAGCGTTCTTCGAACAGGGGTTCAATTGGGCACTGAAGCTTTCTTT.